This T cell receptor (beta chain) was obtained from a study of blood T cell repertoires in COVID-19. Germline V gene sequence: CDR1 SEHNR, CDR2 FQNEAQ (reference sequence). Trimming removed 3 bases from V and 5 bases from J, with 8 bases in between. The CDR3 runs to 13 residues. Participants, roughly 18 to 89 years old, spanned around 25 US areas. Here immunoSEQ multiplex PCR was the method, and the copy in TCRdb shows in-frame clones only, minus some. Of 190,000 or so clones in the sample, about 85% were seen once. The sequence came from a man aged 35 to 55 who had recovered from COVID-19. The sequencing sample was made of PBMCs or T cells enriched from blood (not recorded which). The chain uses TRBV7-9 and TRBJ1-5; D ambiguous. The CDR3 coding sequence is TGTGCCAGCAGCTTCCACACCGATCAGCCCCAGCATTTT. Translated, it gives CASSFHTDQPQHF.